Reported below is one T cell receptor beta chain. In the original workflow: Scientists estimated how many nucleated cells there were by amplifying reference gene primers. TCRdb's copy holds only in-frame clones and misses some; the assay was immunoSEQ multiplex PCR. The D gene and trimming were derived from the DNA, and the V and J assignments and clone size from that table. The data hold approximately 170,000 clones, with over 75% observed a single time. Germline-derived CDR1 and CDR2 are SGHRS and YFSETQ. V dropped 5 bases and J dropped 0 bases, with 9 bases sitting between them. CDR3 length: 14 amino acids. The sample originates from a study of blood T cell repertoires in COVID-19. Study summary: COVID-19 samples from acute and convalescent phases originated in the United States, Italy and Spain. The cDNA or gDNA used as material had been derived from T cells, B-cell-depleted T cells, or PBMCs.

The chain carries TRBV5-1 and TRBJ2-1; possibly TRBD2 for D (5 bases). The receptor was derived from a man aged 70 or older who had recovered from COVID-19. What was sequenced was peripheral blood. The CDR3 nucleotides read TGCGCCAGCAGGGGCCTAGCCTCCTACAATGAGCAGTTCTTC. Translated, it gives CASRGLASYNEQFF.